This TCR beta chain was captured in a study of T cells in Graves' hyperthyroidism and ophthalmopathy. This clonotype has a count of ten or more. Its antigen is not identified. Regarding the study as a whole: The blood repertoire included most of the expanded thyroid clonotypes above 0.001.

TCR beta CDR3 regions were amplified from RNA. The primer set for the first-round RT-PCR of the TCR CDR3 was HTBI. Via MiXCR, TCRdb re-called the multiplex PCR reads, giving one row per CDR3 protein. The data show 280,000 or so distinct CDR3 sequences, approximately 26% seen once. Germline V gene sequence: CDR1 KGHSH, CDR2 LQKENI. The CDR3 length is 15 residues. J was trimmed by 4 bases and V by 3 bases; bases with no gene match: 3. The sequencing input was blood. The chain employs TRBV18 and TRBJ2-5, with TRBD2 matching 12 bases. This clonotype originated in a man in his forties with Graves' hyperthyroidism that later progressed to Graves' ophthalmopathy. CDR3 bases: TGTGCCAGCTCACCCCAGGGACTAGCGGGAGAGACCCAGTACTTC. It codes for CASSPQGLAGETQYF.